The present T cell receptor (beta chain) was sequenced within a study of blood T cell repertoires in COVID-19. Study as a whole: There were acute and convalescent COVID-19 samples, and they came from the United States, Italy and Spain. The analysed material was cDNA or gDNA that came from T cells, B-cell-depleted T cells, or PBMCs.

Looked up from germline, CDR1 is LNHDA and CDR2 is SQIVND (reference sequence). This CDR3 is 14 amino acids long. V lost 3 bases to trimming and J lost 3 bases, with 9 bases between them. Method: immunoSEQ multiplex PCR; TCRdb's copy keeps in-frame clones and lacks some. The sample includes about 230,000 clones, 88% seen only once; the top ten take 2.5% to 3%. Sequencing was carried out using peripheral blood. The chain employs TRBV19 and TRBJ1-5; no clear D. The sequence was obtained from a woman aged 55 to 70 with acute or convalescent COVID-19. Here the CDR3 DNA reads TGTGCCAGTAGTATTACAGAGCTCAATCAGCCCCAGCATTTT. It yields the protein CASSITELNQPQHF. The full variable domain, completed using reference TRBV19 and TRBJ1-5, is DGGITQSPKYLFRKEGQNVTLSCEQNLNHDAMYWYRQDPGQGLRLIYYSQIVNDFQKGDIAEGYSVSREKKESFPLTVTSAQKNPTAFYLCASSITELNQPQHFGDGTRLSIL.